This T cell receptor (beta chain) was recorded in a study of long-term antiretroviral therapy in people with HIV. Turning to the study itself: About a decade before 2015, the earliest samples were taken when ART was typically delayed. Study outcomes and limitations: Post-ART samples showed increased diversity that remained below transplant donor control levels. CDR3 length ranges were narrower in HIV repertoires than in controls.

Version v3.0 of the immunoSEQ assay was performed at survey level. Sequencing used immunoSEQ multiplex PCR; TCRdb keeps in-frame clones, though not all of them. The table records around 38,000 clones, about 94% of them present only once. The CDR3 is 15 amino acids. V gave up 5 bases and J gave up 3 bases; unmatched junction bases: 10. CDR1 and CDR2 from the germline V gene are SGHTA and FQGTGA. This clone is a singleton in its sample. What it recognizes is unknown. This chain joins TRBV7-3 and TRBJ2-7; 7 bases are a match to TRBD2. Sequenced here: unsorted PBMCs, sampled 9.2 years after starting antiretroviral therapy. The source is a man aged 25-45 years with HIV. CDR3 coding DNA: TGTGCCAGCAGCCCAAGGGGACGGGGGGACTACGAGCAGTACTTC. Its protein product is CASSPRGRGDYEQYF.